This T cell receptor beta chain was observed in a study of T cells after yellow fever vaccination. CDR1 is SGHNT and CDR2 is YYREEE in the germline V gene (reference sequence). The CDR3 is made up of 15 amino acids. V was shortened by 2 bases and J by 2 bases, with 12 bases between the two germline ends. Overall study results and limits: Peaking on day 5 versus 15, the secondary response was faster but weaker. Most primary-vaccination clones recurred post-booster (nearly 98% CD4, roughly 90% CD8).

It was through 5'RACE template switching that TCR cDNA was made, with a universal primer site and UMIs added. TCRdb called the 5' RACE reads again in MiXCR, with one record for every CDR3 protein. The repertoire holds 500,000 to 650,000 distinct CDR3 sequences, with around 17% as singletons. This clonotype was recorded at least ten times. Its antigen is not known. The input for sequencing was PBMCs, taken 5 to 6 days after the first yellow fever vaccination. The V gene is TRBV5-4, the J gene TRBJ2-3; perhaps TRBD2 as D (6 bases). The sequence came from a man aged 18 to 29 who received the YFV17D yellow fever vaccine. In nucleotides, the CDR3 is TGTGCCAGCAGCTTTTCTAGCGACCCCACAGATACGCAGTATTTT. This translates into CASSFSSDPTDTQYF.